The next 27 T cell receptor beta chains were all read from a single sample in a study of blood T cell repertoires in COVID-19. The assay was immunoSEQ multiplex PCR, and TCRdb's table has in-frame clones only and misses some. The data show 300,000 or so clones, about 90% seen once. Sequencing used PBMCs or T cells enriched from blood (not recorded which). Receptors originate from a woman aged 25 to 39 who had recovered from COVID-19.

The rearrangement uses TRBV6-5 and TRBJ1-1, with 7 nucleotides matching TRBD1. The CDR3 is 15 amino acids. From germline, CDR1 is MNHEY and CDR2 SVGAGI. V gave up 0 bases and J gave up 0 bases; unmatched junction bases: 1. The CDR3 sequence is CASSYSQGVNTEAFF. Written as DNA, the CDR3 is TGTGCCAGCAGTTACTCCCAGGGGGTGAACACTGAAGCTTTCTTT.

The rearrangement joins TRBV5-1 to TRBJ1-6, with D uncertain. The V end was cut by 7 bases, the J end by 9 bases, with 20 bases between. The CDR3 loop spans 15 amino acids. Germline loops: CDR1 SGHRS, CDR2 YFSETQ. The DNA of the CDR3 is TGCGCCAGCCGCCGGGTACCCAACGACGGTTCACCCCTCCACTTT. Protein product: CASRRVPNDGSPLHF.

This rearrangement joins TRBV2 to TRBJ2-1, with 12 bases aligning to TRBD1. Trimming removed 8 bases from V and 9 bases from J; junction bases left unmatched: 5. Germline CDR1 is SNHLY and CDR2 is FYNNEI. The CDR3 length is 13 residues. This CDR3 reads CASRDRGLVEQFF. CDR3 DNA: TGTGCCAGCCGGGACAGGGGGCTGGTTGAGCAGTTCTTC.

CDR3 in amino acids: CAWSVGLEQPQHF. The CDR3 DNA reads TGTGCCTGGAGTGTAGGCCTGGAGCAGCCCCAGCATTTT. This chain connects TRBV30 to TRBJ1-5; the D is unclear. Trimming shortened V by 0 bases and J by 7 bases, and 10 bases separated the two germline ends. The germline gives CDR1 GTSNPN, CDR2 SVGIG (reference sequence). CDR3 length: 13 amino acids. The full variable domain, its missing parts supplied by reference TRBV30 and TRBJ1-5, is SQTIHQWPATLVQPVGSPLSLECTVEGTSNPNLYWYRQAAGRGLQLLFYSVGIGQISSEVPQNLSASRPQDRQFILSSKKLLLSDSGFYLCAWSVGLEQPQHFGDGTRLSIL.

CDR3 in amino acids: CASSPVADSNQPQHF. CDR3 bases: TGTGCCAGCTCACCAGTGGCGGATAGCAATCAGCCCCAGCATTTT. V gene TRBV18 combines with J gene TRBJ1-5, with D unclear. V lost 2 bases and J lost 0, with 8 bases in between. CDR1 is KGHSH, CDR2 LQKENI, per germline. CDR3 length: 15 residues. Drawing the rest from reference TRBV18 and TRBJ1-5, the complete variable domain is NAGVMQNPRHLVRRRGQEARLRCSPMKGHSHVYWYRQLPEEGLKFMVYLQKENIIDESGMPKERFSAEFPKEGPSILRIQQVVRGDSAAYFCASSPVADSNQPQHFGDGTRLSIL.

This chain joins TRBV14 and TRBJ2-5, with TRBD1 matching over 9 bases. The CDR3 is 16 residues long. The germline gives CDR1 SGHDN, CDR2 FVKESK. Trimming took 3 bases from V and 4 from J; bases not matched to a gene: 9. The CDR3 is CASSHETGTGRETQYF. In nucleotides, the CDR3 is TGTGCCAGCAGCCATGAAACCGGGACAGGGAGAGAGACCCAGTACTTC.

The chain carries TRBV19 and TRBJ1-3; TRBD1 is a possible D gene (5 bases). Germline-derived CDR1 and CDR2 are LNHDA and SQIVND (reference sequence). This CDR3 region has 17 residues. The V gene lost 3 bases and the J gene lost 0 bases, with 15 bases spanning the gap. Here the CDR3 DNA reads TGTGCCAGTAGTATGTCGACAGCCCAGAACTCTGGAAACACCATATATTTT. Protein: CASSMSTAQNSGNTIYF.

The gene calls are TRBV12-5 and TRBJ2-3; the D gene is possibly TRBD2 (6 bases). This CDR3 comprises 15 residues. Per the germline V gene, CDR1 is LGHNT and CDR2 is FRNRAP. With 5 bases removed from V and 2 bases from J, the gap between germline ends came to 14 bases. The CDR3 is CASGAGAGVTDTQYF. CDR3 nucleotide sequence: TGTGCTAGTGGTGCCGGAGCGGGCGTCACAGATACGCAGTATTTT.

The chain has TRBV25-1 and TRBJ2-7, with D tentatively TRBD1 (6 bases). This CDR3 is built from 16 residues. Trimming left V 3 bases short and J 2 bases short, with 17 bases between. Germline-derived CDR1 and CDR2 are MGHDK and SYGVNS. The CDR3 reads CASSDQRARGTYEQYF. CDR3 in DNA: TGTGCCAGCAGTGATCAACGGGCCAGGGGTACCTACGAGCAGTACTTC.

The V call is TRBV19, the J call TRBJ2-3, with TRBD2 matching over 14 bases. The CDR3 extends over 18 amino acids. With V trimmed by 5 bases and J by 3 bases, 10 bases remained unmatched. The germline V gene encodes CDR1 LNHDA and CDR2 SQIVND (reference sequence). In DNA, the CDR3 is TGTGCCAGTAGTTCCCCGACTAGCGGGGGGGCCCGAACAGATACGCAGTATTTT. It encodes CASSSPTSGGARTDTQYF.

The chain links TRBV21-1 to TRBJ2-7; the table names TRBD1, a call not compared with the DNA. TRBV21-1 is termed a pseudogene. This CDR3 spans 15 amino acids. CDR3 in amino acids: CASSKAQEPSYEQYF. CDR3 bases: TGTGCCAGCAGCAAAGCGCAGGAACCTTCCTACGAGCAGTACTTC.

This chain links TRBV9 with TRBJ2-1; perhaps TRBD2 as D (6 bases). This CDR3 is built from 15 residues. Germline V gives CDR1 SGDLS, CDR2 YYNGEE. V lost 4 bases to trimming and J lost 4 bases, with 15 bases between them. The CDR3 nucleotides are TGTGCCAGCAGCCTCACGACTAGAGGATACAATGAGCAGTTCTTC. It yields the protein CASSLTTRGYNEQFF.

The chain links TRBV28 to TRBJ1-2, with D possibly being TRBD1 (6 bases). The V end lost 6 bases, the J end lost 4 bases, and 15 bases lay between the germline ends. CDR3 length: 14 residues. Germline loops: CDR1 MDHEN, CDR2 SYDVKM. This CDR3 reads CASSARDTAYGYTF. In DNA, the CDR3 is TGTGCCAGCAGCGCCCGGGACACTGCCTATGGCTACACCTTC.

The rearrangement links TRBV5-6 to TRBJ1-5, with 7 positions matching TRBD1. The J segment lost 1 base and the V segment lost 3 bases, leaving 1 base of the junction unmatched. The germline gives CDR1 SGHDT, CDR2 YYEEEE. CDR3 length equals 14 residues. The CDR3 region is CASSWGQSNQPQHF. For the CDR3, the DNA is TGTGCCAGCAGCTGGGGACAGAGCAATCAGCCCCAGCATTTT.

The chain carries TRBV5-6 and TRBJ1-5; D remains ambiguous. This CDR3 region has 14 residues. Per the germline V gene, CDR1 is SGHDT and CDR2 is YYEEEE. V was pared by 0 bases and J by 0 bases, with 4 bases between. Here the CDR3 reads CASSLVNSNQPQHF. The CDR3 DNA follows: TGTGCCAGCAGCTTGGTCAATAGCAATCAGCCCCAGCATTTT.

This chain links TRBV10-3 with TRBJ1-5; 8 nucleotides align to TRBD1. The CDR3 runs 18 residues. The V segment lost 0 bases and the J segment 3 bases; nucleotides outside the gene matches: 10. In germline, CDR1 is ENHRY, CDR2 SYGVKD. CDR3 residues: CAISESRAGGGINQPQHF. For the CDR3, the DNA is TGTGCCATCAGTGAGTCAAGGGCAGGGGGCGGAATCAATCAGCCCCAGCATTTT.

The chain combines TRBV21-1 with TRBJ1-1. TRBV21-1 constitutes a pseudogene. The CDR3 consists of 17 residues. The CDR3 region has the DNA TGTGCCAGCAGCAACGAGGGTGGAACCATGGGGGGCACTGAAGCTTTCTTT. Translation: CASSNEGGTMGGTEAFF.

This rearrangement joins TRBV19 to TRBJ2-7, with D perhaps TRBD1 (6 bases). CDR1 and CDR2 (germline): LNHDA, SQIVND (reference sequence). V was clipped by 5 bases and J by 2 bases, with 13 bases between them. This CDR3 has 14 amino acids. The CDR3 sequence is CASSGSDRTYEQYF. The CDR3 nucleotides are TGTGCCAGTAGTGGATCGGACAGAACCTACGAGCAGTACTTC.

This chain uses TRBV14 with TRBJ2-7; D is unclear. Germline lookup yields CDR1 SGHDN and CDR2 FVKESK. This CDR3 has 13 residues. The germline V and J ends were trimmed by 2 bases and 10 bases, with 15 bases remaining between them. This CDR3 reads CASSQLPLAVQYF. CDR3 in DNA: TGTGCCAGCAGCCAACTGCCCTTGGCAGTTCAGTACTTC.

This chain connects TRBV2 to TRBJ1-1, with D perhaps matching TRBD1 (5 bases). This CDR3 is built from 13 residues. Trimming took 8 bases from V and 0 from J, leaving 10 bases between them. Germline V CDR1 and CDR2: SNHLY, FYNNEI. The CDR3: CASADSLNTEAFF. DNA for the CDR3: TGTGCCAGCGCAGACAGCCTGAACACTGAAGCTTTCTTT.

This clone showed up just once. This rearrangement joins TRBV7-9 to TRBJ2-3; D not resolved. The germline V gene encodes CDR1 SEHNR and CDR2 FQNEAQ (reference sequence). The CDR3 consists of 12 residues. Trimming shortened V by 5 bases and J by 5 bases, and 8 bases separated the two germline ends. DNA for the CDR3: TGTGCCAGCAGCCACCCAGGAGATACGCAGTATTTT. Translated: CASSHPGDTQYF.

The V gene is TRBV10-3, the J gene TRBJ1-5; maybe TRBD1 (5 bases). V lost 10 bases to trimming and J lost 3 bases, with 10 bases between them. Germline V gives CDR1 ENHRY, CDR2 SYGVKD. The CDR3 has 12 amino acids. CDR3 loop: CATAGVNQPQHF. CDR3 in DNA: TGTGCCACGGCGGGGGTCAATCAGCCCCAGCATTTT.

The chain has TRBV27 and TRBJ1-1, with a weak D call TRBD1 (5 bases). The V end lost 3 bases, the J end lost 5 bases, and 10 bases lay between the germline ends. The CDR3 is 13 amino acids. Germline V gene data show CDR1 as MNHEY and CDR2 as SMNVEV (reference sequence). The CDR3 here is CASSFGGSTEAFF. CDR3 coding DNA: TGTGCCAGCAGTTTTGGGGGGAGTACTGAAGCTTTCTTT.

The chain is built from TRBV5-1 and TRBJ2-2; TRBD1 matches at 11 bases. This CDR3 has 16 amino acids. The germline gives CDR1 SGHRS, CDR2 YFSETQ. With 1 base clipped from V and 2 bases from J, the junction kept 1 base outside the gene matches. The CDR3 spells CASSLRTGGNTGELFF. DNA for the CDR3: TGCGCCAGCAGCTTGAGGACAGGGGGCAACACCGGGGAGCTGTTTTTT.

The V gene is TRBV5-1, the J gene TRBJ2-1; 7 positions agree with TRBD1. This CDR3 is 14 amino acids long. CDR1 is SGHRS, CDR2 YFSETQ, per germline. V lost 4 bases and J lost 6; bases outside the gene matches: 7. CDR3 bases: TGCGCCAGCAGCCACAACAGGGGTCGCAATGAGCAGTTCTTC. The encoded protein is CASSHNRGRNEQFF. Variable domain in full (rest from reference TRBV5-1 and TRBJ2-1): KAGVTQTPRYLIKTRGQQVTLSCSPISGHRSVSWYQQTPGQGLQFLFEYFSETQRNKGNFPGRFSGRQFSNSRSEMNVSTLELGDSALYLCASSHNRGRNEQFFGPGTRLTVL.

The chain links TRBV11-2 to TRBJ2-1; a weak D match, TRBD2 (5 bases). V shed 0 bases and J shed 0 bases, with 6 bases lying between them. Germline-derived CDR1 and CDR2 are SGHAT and FQNNGV. There are 15 residues in the CDR3. In DNA form, the CDR3 reads TGTGCCAGCAGCTTAGATCGGGACTCCTACAATGAGCAGTTCTTC. Residues: CASSLDRDSYNEQFF.

Concerning this clone itself: Other DNA sequences in the same sample also yield this CDR3. The V and J genes are TRBV28 and TRBJ1-2, with 11 bases matching TRBD1. Germline CDR1 MDHEN, CDR2 SYDVKM. The CDR3 covers 14 residues. Germline trimming cut 6 bases from V and 4 bases from J; bases unmatched to any gene: 4. The CDR3 DNA reads as TGTGCCAGCAGCCTTGGACAGGGGGCCTATGGCTACACCTTC. It translates to CASSLGQGAYGYTF.